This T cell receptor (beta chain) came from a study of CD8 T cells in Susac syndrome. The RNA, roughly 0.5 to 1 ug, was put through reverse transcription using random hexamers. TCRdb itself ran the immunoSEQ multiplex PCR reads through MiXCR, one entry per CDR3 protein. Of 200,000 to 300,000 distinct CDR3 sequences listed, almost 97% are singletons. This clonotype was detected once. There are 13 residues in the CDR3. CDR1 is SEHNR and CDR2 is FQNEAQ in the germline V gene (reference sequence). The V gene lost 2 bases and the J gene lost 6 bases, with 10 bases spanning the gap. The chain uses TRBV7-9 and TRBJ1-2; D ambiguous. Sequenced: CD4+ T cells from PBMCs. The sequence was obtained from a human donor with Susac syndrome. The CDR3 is CASSLIQLNGYTF. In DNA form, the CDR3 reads TGTGCCAGCAGCTTAATCCAACTTAATGGCTACACCTTC.